Sequencing of this T cell receptor beta chain was carried out in a study of T cells in Graves' hyperthyroidism and ophthalmopathy. There were TCR beta CDR3 regions amplified from RNA transcripts. First-round RT-PCR targeting the TCR CDR3 was performed with the HTBI primer set. TCRdb itself ran the multiplex PCR reads through MiXCR, one entry per CDR3 protein. There are 400,000 to 550,000 distinct CDR3 sequences in the sample; around 22% occur only once, and 10% to 12% lies in the top ten. The length of the CDR3 is 16 residues. The germline CDR1 and CDR2 sequences are MGHRA and YSYEKL. With 0 bases removed from V and 3 bases from J, the gap between germline ends came to 11 bases. This clonotype was found many times.

Sequencing used blood. The TCR comes from a woman aged 30 to 39 with Graves' ophthalmopathy. This chain links TRBV4-1 with TRBJ2-2, with D uncertain. The CDR3 DNA sequence: TGCGCCAGCAGCCAAGATGGTCCCAGCTACACCGGGGAGCTGTTTTTT. Protein sequence: CASSQDGPSYTGELFF.